This T cell receptor (beta chain) was obtained from a study of cytomegalovirus exposure and HLA in healthy donors. Points from the study as a whole: Among TCR beta chains, those listed as cytomegalovirus-associated numbered roughly 150.

Both 60 Vbeta primers and 13 Jbeta primers went into the PCR. Measured with immunoSEQ multiplex PCR; TCRdb has only the in-frame clones, and not every one. The repertoire holds about 160,000 clones, with around 81% as singletons. Worth noting for this clone: Its target is not known.

All donors participated as healthy donors of bone marrow. CDR3 size: 15 residues. Trimming cost V 4 bases and J 0 bases, with 9 bases left between them. CDR1 and CDR2 from the germline V gene are SNHLY and FYNNEI. This TCR derives from a man aged 35 to 55 in good health and CMV-seronegative. Sequencing was done on a sample of PBMCs. V and J are TRBV2 and TRBJ2-2; D is perhaps TRBD2 (6 bases). The CDR3 spells CASSVRGTNTGELFF. The CDR3 region has the DNA TGTGCCAGCAGTGTTCGGGGGACGAACACCGGGGAGCTGTTTTTT.